A single sample gave rise to the 13 T cell receptor beta chains below, sequenced in a study of blood T cell repertoires in COVID-19. Sequenced by immunoSEQ multiplex PCR; TCRdb stores in-frame clones only, minus some. The table lists 30,000 to 45,000 clones, around 90% of them singletons. Sample: peripheral blood. These receptors were obtained from a human donor in a cohort sampled during active COVID-19.

The chain combines TRBV18 with TRBJ2-1; D might be TRBD1 (5 bases). The CDR3 sequence is 16 residues long. V was pared by 3 bases and J by 7 bases, with 19 bases between. Germline V gene data show CDR1 as KGHSH and CDR2 as LQKENI. The CDR3 DNA is TGTGCCAGCTCACCTATCCAGGGAAATTTCGGGAATGAGCAGTTCTTC. Encoded protein: CASSPIQGNFGNEQFF.

This chain uses TRBV4-3 with TRBJ2-3, with D possibly TRBD1 on 6 matching bases. V lost 4 bases and J 4 bases, leaving 12 bases between the germline ends. This CDR3 is 14 amino acids long. Per germline, CDR1 LGHNA and CDR2 YSLEER. The CDR3 DNA sequence: TGCGCCAGCAGCCCGGGCAGGGGCGCAGATACGCAGTATTTT. Its translation is CASSPGRGADTQYF.

This clone is categorized as medium-sized. This chain joins TRBV6-6 and TRBJ2-5; D gene uncertain. Germline CDR1 reads MNHNY; CDR2 reads SVGAGI (reference sequence). Trimming left V 2 bases short and J 0 bases short, with 10 bases between. CDR3 length: 15 amino acids. The CDR3 DNA is TGTGCCAGCAGTTACACGTGGCGGTACCAAGAGACCCAGTACTTC. Amino acid sequence: CASSYTWRYQETQYF.

V and J are TRBV18 and TRBJ1-1; 9 bases line up with TRBD1. This CDR3 has 16 residues. Germline CDR1 KGHSH, CDR2 LQKENI. Losses at the gene ends were 6 bases for V and 0 bases for J; bases not matched to a gene: 8. The CDR3 nucleotides read TGTGCCAGCTCCCCTCAGACAGGGGGGATGAACACTGAAGCTTTCTTT. As protein: CASSPQTGGMNTEAFF.

This clone was seen just once. The chain is built from TRBV5-4 and TRBJ1-1; maybe TRBD1 (6 bases). Germline V lookup: CDR1 SGHNT, CDR2 YYREEE (reference sequence). The CDR3 runs 12 residues. V lost 1 base and J lost 9, with 10 bases in between. The CDR3 spells CASSLSQGKAFF. CDR3 nucleotides: TGTGCCAGCAGCTTGAGCCAGGGGAAAGCTTTCTTT.

This sequence joins TRBV28 and TRBJ2-5; TRBD2 aligns across 10 bases. Trimming at V came to 3 bases and at J to 5 bases, leaving 6 bases not matched to a gene. Germline V gives CDR1 MDHEN, CDR2 SYDVKM. The CDR3 is 15 amino acids. The chain's CDR3 is CASSLSLAGFETQYF. The CDR3 DNA reads TGTGCCAGCAGTTTGTCACTAGCGGGATTTGAGACCCAGTACTTC.

The chain couples TRBV6-2 or TRBV6-3 to TRBJ2-7, with 7 bases lining up with TRBD2. The CDR3 consists of 18 residues. Germline lookup yields CDR1 MNHEY and CDR2 SVGEGT. The trim removed 0 bases at V and 3 bases at J, leaving 14 bases unmatched. CDR3 sequence reads: CASSYSPFGLAVDYEQYF. In DNA form, the CDR3 reads TGTGCCAGCAGTTACTCGCCCTTTGGGCTAGCGGTTGACTACGAGCAGTACTTC.

The chain employs TRBV9 and TRBJ2-4; D uncertain. This CDR3 is 16 amino acids long. The V end lost 0 bases, the J end lost 6 bases, and 16 bases lay between the germline ends. Germline V CDR1 and CDR2: SGDLS, YYNGEE. CDR3 sequence (DNA): TGTGCCAGCAGCGTAGGGTCAGTAAACCTCCCAAACATTCAGTACTTC. Translated, it gives CASSVGSVNLPNIQYF.

This sequence joins TRBV14 and TRBJ1-2, with 7 positions matching TRBD1. CDR1 and CDR2 from the germline V gene are SGHDN and FVKESK. The V gene end was trimmed by 1 base and the J gene end by 4 bases; junction bases not matched to a gene: 6. CDR3 length: 15 residues. CDR3 nucleotides: TGTGCCAGCAGCCAAGTCGGCCAGGGGGTCTATGGCTACACCTTC. Translated: CASSQVGQGVYGYTF.

V and J are TRBV18 and TRBJ2-7, with 7 bases that match TRBD1. V was clipped by 3 bases and J by 6 bases; unmatched bases: 2. This CDR3 contains 12 residues. Germline loops: CDR1 KGHSH, CDR2 LQKENI. CDR3 protein: CASSPDRVEQYF. The CDR3 DNA follows: TGTGCCAGCTCACCCGACAGGGTCGAGCAGTACTTC. The full variable domain, its missing parts supplied by reference TRBV18 and TRBJ2-7, is NAGVMQNPRHLVRRRGQEARLRCSPMKGHSHVYWYRQLPEEGLKFMVYLQKENIIDESGMPKERFSAEFPKEGPSILRIQQVVRGDSAAYFCASSPDRVEQYFGPGTRLTVT.

J is TRBJ2-1 and V is TRBV2; a possible D gene is TRBD2 (6 bases). With 8 bases removed from V and 7 bases from J, the gap between germline ends came to 6 bases. There are 10 residues in the CDR3. Germline-derived CDR1 and CDR2 are SNHLY and FYNNEI. The DNA of the CDR3 is TGTGCCAGCGGGAGGAATGAGCAGTTCTTC. This translates into CASGRNEQFF.

This rearrangement joins TRBV5-1 to TRBJ2-5; 11 bases line up with TRBD2. CDR3 length equals 16 residues. V was clipped by 3 bases and J by 5 bases; unmatched bases: 9. Per germline, CDR1 SGHRS and CDR2 YFSETQ. CDR3 in amino acids: CASSSGLAALRETQYF. Here the CDR3 DNA reads TGCGCCAGCAGCTCGGGACTAGCGGCGCTCCGGGAGACCCAGTACTTC.

The chain employs TRBV27 and TRBJ2-6, with D maybe TRBD1 (5 bases). Germline CDR1 and CDR2: MNHEY and SMNVEV (reference sequence). The CDR3 totals 17 residues. Trimming pared 2 bases from V and 2 bases from J, leaving 13 bases between. As DNA, the CDR3 is TGTGCCAGCAGTTTAGAACGGGCCAGGGCTGGGGCCAACGTCCTGACTTTC. This translates into CASSLERARAGANVLTF.